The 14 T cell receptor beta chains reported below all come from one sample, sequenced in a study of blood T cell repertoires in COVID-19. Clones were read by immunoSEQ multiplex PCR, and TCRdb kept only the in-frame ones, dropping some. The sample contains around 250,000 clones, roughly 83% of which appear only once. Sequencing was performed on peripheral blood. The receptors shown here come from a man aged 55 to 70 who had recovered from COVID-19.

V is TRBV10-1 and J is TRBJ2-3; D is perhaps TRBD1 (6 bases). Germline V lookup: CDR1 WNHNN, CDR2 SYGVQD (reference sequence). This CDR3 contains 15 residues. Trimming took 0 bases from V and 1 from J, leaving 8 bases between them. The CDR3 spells CASSESPGGTDTQYF. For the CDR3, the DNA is TGCGCCAGCAGTGAGTCTCCAGGGGGCACAGATACGCAGTATTTT.

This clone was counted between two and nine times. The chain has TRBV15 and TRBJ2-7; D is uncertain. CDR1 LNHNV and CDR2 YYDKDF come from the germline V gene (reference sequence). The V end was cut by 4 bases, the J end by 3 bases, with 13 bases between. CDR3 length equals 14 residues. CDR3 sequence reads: CATSNPVNRYEQYF. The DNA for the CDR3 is TGTGCCACCAGCAACCCGGTGAACCGCTACGAGCAGTACTTC.

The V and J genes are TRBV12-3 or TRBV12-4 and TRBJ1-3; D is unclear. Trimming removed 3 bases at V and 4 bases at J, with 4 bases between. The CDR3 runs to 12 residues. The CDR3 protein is CASSFLGNTIYF. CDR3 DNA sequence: TGTGCCAGCAGTTTTCTGGGAAACACCATATATTTT.

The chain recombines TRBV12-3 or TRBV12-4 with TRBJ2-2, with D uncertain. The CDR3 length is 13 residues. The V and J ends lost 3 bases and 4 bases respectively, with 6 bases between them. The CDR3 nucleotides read TGTGCCAGCAGTTTTGGAGTCACCGGGGAGCTGTTTTTT. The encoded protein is CASSFGVTGELFF.

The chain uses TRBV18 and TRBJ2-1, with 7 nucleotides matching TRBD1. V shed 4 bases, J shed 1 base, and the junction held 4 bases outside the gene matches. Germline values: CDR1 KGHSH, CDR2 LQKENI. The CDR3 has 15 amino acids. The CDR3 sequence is CASSLGRGSYNEQFF. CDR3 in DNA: TGTGCCAGCTCACTTGGCAGGGGGTCCTACAATGAGCAGTTCTTC.

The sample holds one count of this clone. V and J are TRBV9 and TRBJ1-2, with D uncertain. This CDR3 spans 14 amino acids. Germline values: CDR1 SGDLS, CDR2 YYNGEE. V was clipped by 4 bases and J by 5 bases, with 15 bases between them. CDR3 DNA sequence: TGTGCCAGCAGCCCCGGGAGAGGTGGTTATGGCTACACCTTC. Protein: CASSPGRGGYGYTF.

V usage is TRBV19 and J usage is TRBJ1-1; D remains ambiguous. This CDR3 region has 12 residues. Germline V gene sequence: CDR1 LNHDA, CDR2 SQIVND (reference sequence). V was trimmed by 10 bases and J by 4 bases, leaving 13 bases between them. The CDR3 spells CAIRGFGTEAFF. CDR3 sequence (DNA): TGTGCCATCCGCGGGTTTGGCACTGAAGCTTTCTTT.

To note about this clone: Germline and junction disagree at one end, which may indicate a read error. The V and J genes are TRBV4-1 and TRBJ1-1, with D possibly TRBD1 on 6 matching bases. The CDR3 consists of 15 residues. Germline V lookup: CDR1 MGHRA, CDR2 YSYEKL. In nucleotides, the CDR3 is TGCGCCAGCAGCCTTGGACAGAGAGTGAACACTGACGCTTTCTTT. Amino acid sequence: CASSLGQRVNTDAFF.

In nucleotides, the CDR3 is TGTGCTCGGGGCTCTGGGGCCAACGTCCTGACTTTC. Protein sequence: CARGSGANVLTF. The chain combines TRBV30 with TRBJ2-6, with TRBD2 as a possible D gene (5 bases). The CDR3 is 12 residues long. Germline V CDR1 and CDR2: GTSNPN, SVGIG (reference sequence).

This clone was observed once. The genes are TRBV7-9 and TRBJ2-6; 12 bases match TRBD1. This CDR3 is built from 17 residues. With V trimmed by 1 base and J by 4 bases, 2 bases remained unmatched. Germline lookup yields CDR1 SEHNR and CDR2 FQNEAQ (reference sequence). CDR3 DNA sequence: TGTGCCAGCAGCTTAGGGGACAGGGGGCTCGGGGCCAACGTCCTGACTTTC. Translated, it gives CASSLGDRGLGANVLTF.

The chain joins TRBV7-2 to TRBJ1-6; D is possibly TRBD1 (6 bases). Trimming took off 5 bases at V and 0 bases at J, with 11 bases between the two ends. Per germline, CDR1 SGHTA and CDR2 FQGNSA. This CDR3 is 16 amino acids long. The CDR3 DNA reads TGTGCCAGCAGCCCCGGACAGCTCTCCTATAATTCACCCCTCCACTTT. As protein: CASSPGQLSYNSPLHF.

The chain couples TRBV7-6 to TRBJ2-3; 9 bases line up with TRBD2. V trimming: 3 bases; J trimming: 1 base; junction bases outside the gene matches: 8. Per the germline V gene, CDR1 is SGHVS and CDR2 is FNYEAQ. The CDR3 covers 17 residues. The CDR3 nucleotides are TGTGCCAGCAGCTTCCACGCCAGACTAGCGGGCACAGATACGCAGTATTTT. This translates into CASSFHARLAGTDTQYF. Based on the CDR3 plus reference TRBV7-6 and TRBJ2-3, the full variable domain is GAGVSQSPRYKVTKRGQDVALRCDPISGHVSLYWYRQALGQGPEFLTYFNYEAQQDKSGLPNDRFSAERPEGSISTLTIQRTEQRDSAMYRCASSFHARLAGTDTQYFGPGTRLTVL.

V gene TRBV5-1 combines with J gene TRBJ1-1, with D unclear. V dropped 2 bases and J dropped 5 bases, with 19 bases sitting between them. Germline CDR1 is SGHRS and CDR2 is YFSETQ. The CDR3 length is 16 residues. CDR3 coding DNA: TGCGCCAGCAGCTTTGAATTATCGGGAAGTAGGACTGAAGCTTTCTTT. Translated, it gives CASSFELSGSRTEAFF.

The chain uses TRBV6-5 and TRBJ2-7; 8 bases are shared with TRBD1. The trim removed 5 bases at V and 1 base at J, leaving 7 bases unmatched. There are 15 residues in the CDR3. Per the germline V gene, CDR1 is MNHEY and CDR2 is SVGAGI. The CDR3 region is CASSPRQGTSYEQYF. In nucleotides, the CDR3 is TGTGCCAGCAGTCCACGACAGGGGACGTCCTACGAGCAGTACTTC.